This TCR beta chain was captured by sequencing in a study of regulatory T cells in long-lasting Graves disease. Looking at the study overall: Under 3 months of antithyroid drugs had been taken by newly diagnosed Graves' patients.

Noted time point: newly diagnosed GD, antithyroid drugs for less than 3 months. Generation of the TCR library employed RNA extracted from PBMCs. Germline loops: CDR1 LGHDT, CDR2 YNNKEL (reference sequence). This CDR3 region has 14 residues. Trimming removed 6 bases from V and 7 bases from J; junction bases left unmatched: 11. At least ten counts were recorded for this clonotype. Investigators prepared the TCR beta libraries by applying iRepertoire HTBI primers and Arm-PCR of CDR3 regions. In TCRdb, the multiplex PCR reads were re-called with MiXCR into one record per CDR3 protein. The sample has 350,000 to 500,000 distinct CDR3 sequences; over 15% are singletons. This sample was also put to use in a study of T cells in Graves' hyperthyroidism and ophthalmopathy. Per that study: Stable hyperthyroidism was separated from ophthalmopathy by a model based on 13 V-J features.

The chain has TRBV3-1 and TRBJ2-7; 8 nucleotides match TRBD2. Sequenced material: peripheral blood mononuclear cells (PBMCs), taken at new diagnosis, from a patient treated with antithyroid drugs. The source of this sequence is a young woman with Graves disease. CDR3: CASRPGTSLGEQYF. Written as DNA, the CDR3 is TGTGCCAGCAGACCCGGGACTAGTCTCGGAGAGCAGTACTTC.